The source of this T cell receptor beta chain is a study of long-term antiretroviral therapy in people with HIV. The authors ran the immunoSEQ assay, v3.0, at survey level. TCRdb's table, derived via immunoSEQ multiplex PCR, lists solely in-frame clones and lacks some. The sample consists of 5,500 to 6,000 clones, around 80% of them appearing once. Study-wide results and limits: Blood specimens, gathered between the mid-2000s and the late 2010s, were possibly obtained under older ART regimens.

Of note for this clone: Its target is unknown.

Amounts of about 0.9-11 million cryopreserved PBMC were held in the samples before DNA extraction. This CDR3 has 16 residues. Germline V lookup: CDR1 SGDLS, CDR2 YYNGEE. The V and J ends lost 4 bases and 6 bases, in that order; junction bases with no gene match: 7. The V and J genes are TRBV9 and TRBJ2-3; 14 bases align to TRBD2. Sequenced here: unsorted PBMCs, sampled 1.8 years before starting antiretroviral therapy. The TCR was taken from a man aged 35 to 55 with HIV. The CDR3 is CASSPGLAGGLDTQYF. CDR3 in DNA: TGTGCCAGCAGCCCTGGACTAGCGGGAGGATTGGATACGCAGTATTTT.